A selection of T cell receptor beta chains follows, all from one sample in a study of T cell repertoires in cytomegalovirus infection. TCRdb independently ran MiXCR on the reads; one entry per CDR3 protein. Among some 150,000 distinct CDR3 sequences listed, under 8.5% were seen once. Specimen: PBMCs. The origin of the receptors is a human donor in good health (CMV status not recorded). Some clones in this sample may be carry-over from other donors' samples. CDR3s include the opening cysteine and the closing phenylalanine or tryptophan. D genes are given only for firm matches. Size tells how often a clone was seen (once, few, many) or the class of an expanded clone, and some rows leave it out.

TRBJ2-1	TRBV6-1	many	.	TGTGCCAGCACCCTAGCCGGGGGAGGCAATGAGCAGTTCTTC	CASTLAGGGNEQFF
TRBJ2-3	TRBV6-2/TRBV6-3	.	.	TGTGCCAGCAGACGTCAGGGCGTCACAGATACGCAGTATTTT	CASRRQGVTDTQYF
TRBJ2-3	TRBV7-2	many	.	TGTGCCAGCAGCTCTACCGGGGATACGCAGTATTTT	CASSSTGDTQYF
TRBJ2-5	TRBV6-8	few	TRBD1	TGTGCCAGCAGTTACGCGACAGGGTACCAAGAGACCCAGTACTTC	CASSYATGYQETQYF
TRBJ2-7	TRBV5-1	few	TRBD1	TGCGCCAGCAGCGTAACCGGGACAGGGGTCTACGAGCAGTACTTC	CASSVTGTGVYEQYF
TRBJ1-5	TRBV7-6	many	.	TGTGCCAGCGGGTATGGGCAGCCCCAGCATTTT	CASGYGQPQHF
TRBJ2-7	TRBV7-9	.	TRBD1	TGTGCCAGCAGCTCCACGGGACAGGGAAGAGGATCTAGGTCCGAGCAGTACTTC	CASSSTGQGRGSRSEQYF
TRBJ2-2	TRBV7-2	many	TRBD2	TGTGCCAGCAGACCACGACTAGCGGGGGGCGGGGAGCTGTTTTTT	CASRPRLAGGGELFF
TRBJ1-2	TRBV6-1	.	.	TGTGCCAGCAGACTTTCTGACGGAAGACCCTATGGCTACACCTTC	CASRLSDGRPYGYTF
TRBJ1-4	TRBV18	few	.	TGTGCCAGCTCACCACTTATCGACAGCGGGAACGAAAAACTGTTTTTT	CASSPLIDSGNEKLFF
TRBJ2-2	TRBV5-8	few	.	TGTGCCAGCAGCTTGTGGGGAAGAAGCACCGGGGAGCTGTTTTTT	CASSLWGRSTGELFF
TRBJ1-4	TRBV28	many	.	TGTGCCAGCAGCCTGACAGATGCAACTAATGAAAAACTGTTTTTT	CASSLTDATNEKLFF
TRBJ2-7	TRBV10-3	many	.	TGTGCCATCAGGCGGACGGAACCTCTCTACGAGCAGTACTTC	CAIRRTEPLYEQYF
TRBJ1-1	TRBV28	.	TRBD1	TGTGCCAGCAGCTTCGGGACAGGGTATACTGAAGCTTTCTTT	CASSFGTGYTEAFF
TRBJ1-2	TRBV5-4	.	.	TGTGCCAGCAGCTTGGTTGCCTCGTATGGCTACACCTTC	CASSLVASYGYTF
TRBJ2-1	TRBV7-3	many	.	TGTGCCAGCAGCTTGGGGCTTGGTGAGCAGTTCTTC	CASSLGLGEQFF
TRBJ2-3	TRBV11-2	many	.	TGTGCCAGCAGCTTAGAGGGGACCCCGCAAAGACTCACAGATACGCAGTATTTT	CASSLEGTPQRLTDTQYF